This TCR beta chain was observed in a study of cytomegalovirus exposure and HLA in healthy donors. Points from the study as a whole: Further analysis, carried out later, found HLA-associated TCR beta chains more clonally expanded than equally common other chains. In most subjects, TCR beta sequences reportedly gave accurate predictions of HLA-A and HLA-B alleles.

The PCR used 60 Vbeta and 13 Jbeta primers. Profiling relied on immunoSEQ multiplex PCR, and the TCRdb table lists in-frame clones only, not all of them. The data hold 160,000 or so clones, with around four fifths observed a single time. As concerns this clone: Antigen unknown.

Trimming stripped 4 bases from V and 4 bases from J, with 17 bases between. The CDR3 contains 15 residues. Germline V CDR1 and CDR2: SGDLS, YYNGEE. The sample was PBMCs. This chain connects TRBV9 to TRBJ1-2; maybe TRBD1 (6 bases). This sequence was found in a woman in her twenties or thirties in good health and CMV-seronegative. Here the CDR3 reads CASSLQGQSRYGYTF. The CDR3 region has the DNA TGTGCCAGCAGCCTCCAAGGACAGTCCCGCTATGGCTACACCTTC.